This T cell receptor (beta chain) was recovered during a study of cytomegalovirus exposure and HLA in healthy donors. The germline CDR1 and CDR2 sequences are LNHDA and SQIVND (reference sequence). CDR3 length equals 17 residues. V dropped 5 bases and J dropped 0; count of bases not matched to a gene: 10. Use of 60 Vbeta and 13 Jbeta primers characterized the PCR. TCRdb's table, derived via immunoSEQ multiplex PCR, lists solely in-frame clones and lacks some. The repertoire holds roughly 80,000 clones, with about 70% as singletons. This receptor was identified in a male donor in good health and CMV-seropositive. Material: PBMCs. The genes are TRBV19 and TRBJ1-3; 7 nucleotides line up with TRBD1. The CDR3 is CASSGRTGSSSGNTIYF. DNA of the CDR3: TGTGCCAGTAGTGGAAGGACAGGATCTAGCTCTGGAAACACCATATATTTT. Variable domain in full (rest from reference TRBV19 and TRBJ1-3): DGGITQSPKYLFRKEGQNVTLSCEQNLNHDAMYWYRQDPGQGLRLIYYSQIVNDFQKGDIAEGYSVSREKKESFPLTVTSAQKNPTAFYLCASSGRTGSSSGNTIYFGEGSWLTVV.